This entry describes one T cell receptor (beta chain). Germline CDR1 and CDR2: LGHNA and YSLEER. Trimming stripped 7 bases from V and 1 base from J, with 17 bases between. The CDR3 is 17 residues long. These data originate in a study of human T cells and chemical hapten exposure. MiXCR, applied by TCRdb to the RACE reads, yields one record per CDR3 protein. Of 300,000 to 450,000 distinct CDR3 sequences listed, 5.1% are singletons. Time point reported: pre-sensitization, week 0. Regarding treatment: therapeutic diphenylcyclopropenone sensitization with weekly scalp DPC. This chain links TRBV4-3 with TRBJ2-6; maybe TRBD2 (6 bases). The origin of this receptor is a woman aged 45-59 years with alopecia areata. Some clones in this sample may be carry-over from other donors' samples. This specimen was whole blood, taken in connection with sensitization to the hapten diphenylcyclopropenone (DPC). The CDR3 region has the DNA TGCGCCAGCACCCCGCAACCCGGGAGTTCTGGGGCCAACGTCCTGACTTTC. Protein: CASTPQPGSSGANVLTF.